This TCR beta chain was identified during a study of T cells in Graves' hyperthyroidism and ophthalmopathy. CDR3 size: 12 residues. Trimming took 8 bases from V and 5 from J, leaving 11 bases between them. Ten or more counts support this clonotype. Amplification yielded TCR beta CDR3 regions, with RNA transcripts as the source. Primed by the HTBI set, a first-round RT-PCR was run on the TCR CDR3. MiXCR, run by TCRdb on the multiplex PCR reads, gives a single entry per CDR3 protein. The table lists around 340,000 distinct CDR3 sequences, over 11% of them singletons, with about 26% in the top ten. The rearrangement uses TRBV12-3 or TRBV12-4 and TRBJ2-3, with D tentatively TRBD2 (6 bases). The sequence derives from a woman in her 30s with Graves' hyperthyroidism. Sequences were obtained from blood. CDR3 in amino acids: CASGGSGDTQYF. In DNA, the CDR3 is TGTGCCAGCGGGGGGAGTGGAGATACGCAGTATTTT.